Each of the 15 T cell receptor beta chains below was sequenced from the same sample in a study of cytomegalovirus exposure and HLA in healthy donors. 13 Jbeta primers and 60 Vbeta primers were used for the PCR. Measured with immunoSEQ multiplex PCR; TCRdb has only the in-frame clones, and not every one. The table lists tens of thousands of clones, 65% to 70% of them singletons, with less than 20% in the top ten. The sample was PBMCs. These receptors originate from a man in his forties in good health and CMV-seropositive.

This chain connects TRBV6-4 to TRBJ2-4; the D gene is possibly TRBD2 (5 bases). Between the trimmed V and J ends, which lost 8 bases and 3 bases, there was a span of 11 bases. CDR1 and CDR2 (germline): MRHNA, SNTAGT. This CDR3 contains 13 residues. CDR3 DNA sequence: TGTGCCAGCTCGGGATTGGGCAAAAACATTCAGTACTTC. Translation: CASSGLGKNIQYF.

The chain joins TRBV29-1 to TRBJ2-2; 7 bases agree with TRBD1. Germline trimming cut 7 bases from V and 6 bases from J; bases unmatched to any gene: 8. Germline CDR1 and CDR2: SQVTM and ANQGSEA. The CDR3 extends over 13 amino acids. CDR3 sequence: CSAGQTGAGELFF. The CDR3 nucleotides read TGCAGCGCCGGGCAAACAGGGGCCGGGGAGCTGTTTTTT.

This chain uses TRBV19 with TRBJ2-2, with 8 bases aligning to TRBD2. Germline lookup yields CDR1 LNHDA and CDR2 SQIVND (reference sequence). V dropped 3 bases and J dropped 4; count of bases not matched to a gene: 1. The CDR3 is 14 residues long. The CDR3 nucleotides are TGTGCCAGTAGTATCGGGGGGGTCACCGGGGAGCTGTTTTTT. Translation gives CASSIGGVTGELFF.

A note on this clone: Germline is not matched at one junction end, which may reflect a read error. The chain is built from TRBV7-7 and TRBJ2-2; 12 positions match TRBD1. This CDR3 has 15 amino acids. Germline loops: CDR1 SSHAT, CDR2 FNYEAQ (reference sequence). CDR3 residues: CASRRDRGPTGELFF. CDR3 DNA sequence: TGTGCTAGCAGGAGGGACAGGGGGCCCACCGGGGAGCTGTTTTTT.

The V and J genes are TRBV9 and TRBJ2-5; unclear D gene. The germline V gene encodes CDR1 SGDLS and CDR2 YYNGEE. The CDR3 contains 14 residues. V was cut by 0 bases and J by 1 base, with 7 bases left in between. For the CDR3, the DNA is TGTGCCAGCAGCGTAGATCAGGTCCAAGAGACCCAGTACTTC. This codes for CASSVDQVQETQYF.

CDR3 region: CASSWSQGVNYGYTF. The CDR3, as DNA: TGTGCCAGCAGTTGGTCGCAGGGGGTTAACTATGGCTACACCTTC. The rearrangement links TRBV6-5 to TRBJ1-2; the match to TRBD1 covers 7 bases. V was pared by 4 bases and J by 1 base, with 6 bases of the junction left unmatched. Germline-derived CDR1 and CDR2 are MNHEY and SVGAGI. The CDR3 covers 15 residues.

The rearrangement joins TRBV16 to TRBJ1-1; 7 nucleotides agree with TRBD1. Trimming took 0 bases from V and 5 from J; bases not matched to a gene: 6. Germline CDR1 is KGHSY and CDR2 is FQNENV. This CDR3 has 15 residues. The CDR3 here is CASSQSRGQGTEAFF. The CDR3 region has the DNA TGTGCCAGCAGCCAATCAAGGGGGCAGGGGACTGAAGCTTTCTTT.

There are a few counts of this clone. The V and J genes are TRBV30 and TRBJ2-3, with D maybe TRBD1 (5 bases). The V and J ends lost 1 base and 1 base respectively, with 6 bases between them. From germline, CDR1 is GTSNPN and CDR2 SVGIG (reference sequence). The CDR3 runs to 13 residues. CDR3 protein: CAWSETGTDTQYF. CDR3 DNA: TGTGCCTGGAGTGAGACAGGCACAGATACGCAGTATTTT.

This chain connects TRBV9 to TRBJ1-1; D is possibly TRBD1 (6 bases). This CDR3 contains 15 residues. Germline V gives CDR1 SGDLS, CDR2 YYNGEE. Trimming cost V 3 bases and J 5 bases, with 17 bases left between them. CDR3 loop: CASSASATRGTEAFF. The CDR3 nucleotides are TGTGCCAGCAGCGCCTCAGCTACCAGGGGTACTGAAGCTTTCTTT.

The chain links TRBV27 to TRBJ1-1; D unclear. Trimming pared 6 bases from V and 2 bases from J, leaving 10 bases between. The germline V gene encodes CDR1 MNHEY and CDR2 SMNVEV (reference sequence). CDR3 size: 13 residues. The CDR3 here is CASRLGLNTEAFF. The DNA of the CDR3 is TGTGCCAGCAGACTCGGTCTCAACACTGAAGCTTTCTTT.

This clone was counted once. This chain joins TRBV5-1 and TRBJ1-4; D call uncertain. Per germline, CDR1 SGHRS and CDR2 YFSETQ. The CDR3 is made up of 16 amino acids. The V end lost 4 bases, the J end lost 5 bases, and 18 bases lay between the germline ends. The CDR3 DNA sequence: TGCGCCAGCAGCGCGGCCGGCTTGATCAGAAATGAAAAACTGTTTTTT. Protein product: CASSAAGLIRNEKLFF.

The genes are TRBV7-9 and TRBJ1-1; 8 bases fit TRBD1. The V segment lost 6 bases and the J segment 4 bases; nucleotides outside the gene matches: 7. There are 14 residues in the CDR3. Germline loops: CDR1 SEHNR, CDR2 FQNEAQ (reference sequence). The CDR3 nucleotides read TGTGCCAGCAGTTCACAGGGGGGGGTCACTGAAGCTTTCTTT. Translation: CASSSQGGVTEAFF.

The chain combines TRBV20-1 with TRBJ2-5; unclear D gene. Trimming took off 3 bases at V and 3 bases at J, with 5 bases between the two ends. From germline, CDR1 is DFQATT and CDR2 SNEGSKA (reference sequence). The CDR3 runs to 11 residues. Here the CDR3 reads CSASPEETQYF. CDR3 DNA sequence: TGCAGTGCTAGCCCAGAAGAGACCCAGTACTTC.

The CDR3 sequence: CASSQNLGGRSYNSPLHF. DNA for the CDR3: TGCGCCAGCAGCCAAAACTTGGGGGGAAGGTCCTATAATTCACCCCTCCACTTT. The rearrangement links TRBV4-3 to TRBJ1-6; TRBD1 might be the D (5 bases). This CDR3 is 18 amino acids long. Germline CDR1 is LGHNA and CDR2 is YSLEER. The ends were cut back, 2 bases at V and 1 base at J, with 15 bases in the middle.

The chain couples TRBV10-3 to TRBJ2-3, with TRBD2 matching over 10 bases. With 6 bases clipped from V and 2 bases from J, the junction kept 2 bases outside the gene matches. The germline V gene has CDR1 ENHRY and CDR2 SYGVKD. The CDR3 runs to 14 residues. CDR3 amino acids: CAIRGTSDTDTQYF. The CDR3 DNA follows: TGTGCCATCAGGGGGACTAGCGACACAGATACGCAGTATTTT.